This T cell receptor beta chain was captured in a study of CD8 T cells in ankylosing spondylitis. TCRdb reanalysed the 5' RACE reads using MiXCR and keeps one entry per CDR3 protein. The sample records about 800,000 distinct CDR3 sequences, about 12% being singletons. Study conclusions and caveats: Peripheral blood samples showed relatively rare disease-linked clones, and these clones were CD8+. Disease-linked clones were reportedly significantly enriched in matched ankylosing spondylitis synovial fluid. A TCR beta motif of about 8 highly homologous variants seemed to mark ankylosing spondylitis blood.

CDR1 is SGHTA and CDR2 is FQGNSA in the germline V gene. This CDR3 contains 16 residues. V dropped 0 bases and J dropped 4 bases, with 16 bases sitting between them. This clonotype came up a few times. Antigen unknown. Sequenced sample: blood, either unsorted or a sorted T cell fraction (not recorded which). This TCR was recovered from a male donor with ankylosing spondylitis. The rearrangement joins TRBV7-2 to TRBJ2-7; TRBD2 might be the D (6 bases). CDR3 region: CASSLATGDGWYEQYF. CDR3 nucleotides: TGTGCCAGCAGCTTAGCAACGGGGGATGGGTGGTACGAGCAGTACTTC.